Listed below are T cell receptor beta chains from one sample, sequenced in a study of T cell responses to AZD1222 COVID-19 vaccine. The repertoire was sequenced with immunoSEQ multiplex PCR; TCRdb's copy has only in-frame clones and lacks some. This sample has around 90,000 clones, with approximately 89% found just once. The specimen comprised peripheral blood, sampled on day 0 of MenACWY control vaccination. The receptors derive from an adult in good health. CDR3s include the opening cysteine and the closing phenylalanine or tryptophan. The D gene is left open where the match is weak. The size of a clone is reported for some rows only, either as once, few or many, or as a class for expanded clones.

d_gene | j_gene | abundance | v_gene | CDR3nt | CDR3aa
. | TRBJ1-2 | once | TRBV7-9 | TGTGCCAGCAGCGACCTACTGGAGGGAGGCTACACCTTC | CASSDLLEGGYTF
. | TRBJ2-7 | . | TRBV7-9 | TGTGCCAGCAGCTTAGGAACCGGCAGCGGCGAGCAGTACTTC | CASSLGTGSGEQYF
. | TRBJ2-7 | . | TRBV28 | TGTGCCAGCAGTTTAAACCGGGAAGCCTACGAGCAGTACTTC | CASSLNREAYEQYF
TRBD2 | TRBJ2-3 | . | TRBV6-4 | TGTGCCAGCAGTGAGGGACTAGCGGGGTCCCCCACAGATACGCAGTATTTT | CASSEGLAGSPTDTQYF
TRBD2 | TRBJ2-2 | once | TRBV11-2 | TGTGCCAGCAGCAAAAGGGTATCGAGCGGGGGGGCCACCGGGGAGCTGTTTTTT | CASSKRVSSGGATGELFF
TRBD1 | TRBJ1-1 | . | TRBV18 | TGTGCCAGCTCACCACAAGACAGGGGTGAAGCTTTCTTT | CASSPQDRGEAFF
. | TRBJ1-5 | . | TRBV23-1 | TGCGCCAGCAGTCAATACGGGATCAGGAGCAATCAGCCCCAGCATTTT | CASSQYGIRSNQPQHF
TRBD1 | TRBJ1-5 | . | TRBV2 | TGTGCCAGCAGCGCGGACAGGGCCGGGGTGAGCAATCAGCCCCAGCATTTT | CASSADRAGVSNQPQHF
. | TRBJ1-2 | . | TRBV3-1/TRBV3-2 | TGTGCCAGCAGCACCCGCTCCACAGGGCCAGGCTACACCTTC | CASSTRSTGPGYTF
. | TRBJ2-7 | few | TRBV27 | TGTGCCAGCAGTTTGGGGTACAGGAACTACGAGCAGTACTTC | CASSLGYRNYEQYF
. | TRBJ2-2 | . | TRBV13 | TGTGCCAGCAGCTTATTTGGAGGAGCGGGTATGAACACCGGGGAGCTGTTTTTT | CASSLFGGAGMNTGELFF
TRBD2 | TRBJ2-3 | . | TRBV19 | TGTGCCAGTAGCCCTGGACTAGCGGGGGCCGCTAGCACAGATACGCAGTATTTT | CASSPGLAGAASTDTQYF
. | TRBJ1-1 | few | TRBV20-1 | TGCAGTGCTAGTAGGGGGATGATTGGAAACACTGAAGCTTTCTTT | CSASRGMIGNTEAFF
TRBD2 | TRBJ2-5 | . | TRBV6-1 | TGTGCCAGCAGTGAAGCGGGAGGGAGGCAAGAGACCCAGTACTTC | CASSEAGGRQETQYF
. | TRBJ1-6 | . | TRBV2 | TGTGCCTCAACTGGGGGACTCTCCTATAATTCACCCCTCCACTTT | CASTGGLSYNSPLHF
TRBD1 | TRBJ1-2 | . | TRBV27 | TGTGCCAGCCTCAAAACCGGGACAGGGAACTATGGCTACACCTTC | CASLKTGTGNYGYTF
TRBD1 | TRBJ2-1 | . | TRBV19 | TGTGCCAGTAGTGGCTGGGGGGTAGGTAGACAGGGGATGAACAATGAGCAGTTCTTC | CASSGWGVGRQGMNNEQFF
. | TRBJ1-1 | . | TRBV24-1 | TGTGCCACCAGCGGGGCAGGGCGAACTGAAGCTTTCTTT | CATSGAGRTEAFF
. | TRBJ2-3 | . | TRBV28 | TGTGCCAGCAGCTTACTGGGGAGCACAGATACGCAGTATTTT | CASSLLGSTDTQYF
. | TRBJ1-2 | . | TRBV6-5 | TGTGCCAGCAGAAGAATTAACAGCCCTAGTGGCTACACCTTC | CASRRINSPSGYTF
TRBD1 | TRBJ2-5 | . | TRBV27 | TGTGCCAGCAGTCCTATACCCCCCTCAGGGGGAGAGACCCAGTACTTC | CASSPIPPSGGETQYF
TRBD1 | TRBJ2-7 | . | TRBV7-8 | TGTGCCAGCAGCGCAAGACAGGGGTCCAACGAGCAGTACTTC | CASSARQGSNEQYF
TRBD2 | TRBJ2-5 | once | TRBV6-5 | TGTGCCAGCAGCTCCCCAGCGGGGGGGCCAGAGACCCAGTACTTC | CASSSPAGGPETQYF
. | TRBJ1-6 | . | TRBV6-5 | TGTGCCAGCAGTTTTGGGGCGGCAGGCTTAAGTTCACCCCTCCACTTT | CASSFGAAGLSSPLHF
. | TRBJ2-1 | . | TRBV6-2/TRBV6-3 | TGTGCCAGCAGTGACCCTGAGAGGGCCCCCTACAATGAGCAGTTCTTC | CASSDPERAPYNEQFF
. | TRBJ1-2 | . | TRBV7-9 | TGTGCCAGCAGCCCAGCGGGGACGGCTGGGACCTTCTATGGCTACACCTTC | CASSPAGTAGTFYGYTF
. | TRBJ1-2 | . | TRBV10-3 | TGTGCCATCAGTGCGGACAGACCATATGGCTACACCTTC | CAISADRPYGYTF
. | TRBJ2-2 | once | TRBV12-3/TRBV12-4 | TGTGCCAGCAGCCCCCTCCTCACCGGGGAGCTGTTTTTT | CASSPLLTGELFF
TRBD2 | TRBJ2-2 | . | TRBV29-1 | TGCAGCGTTGGGGGGGGACTAGCACCGATGTCGGACACCGGGGAGCTGTTTTTT | CSVGGGLAPMSDTGELFF
. | TRBJ1-6 | . | TRBV6-5 | TGTGCCAGCAGACGACGTGGGATCTCACCCCTCCACTTT | CASRRRGISPLHF
. | TRBJ1-5 | . | TRBV19 | TGTGCCAGTAGTATAGGTCAGGAGGGTCAGCCCCAGCATTTT | CASSIGQEGQPQHF
. | TRBJ1-1 | . | TRBV29-1 | TGCAGCGTTGTCGGTCAGGGGAACACTGAAGCTTTCTTT | CSVVGQGNTEAFF
. | TRBJ1-4 | once | TRBV28 | TGTGCCAGCAGTTTTCACGGGGAGGAAAAACTGTTTTTT | CASSFHGEEKLFF
TRBD1 | TRBJ1-1 | . | TRBV28 | TGTGCCAGCAGTTTATGGGGACAGGCGAACACTGAAGCTTTCTTT | CASSLWGQANTEAFF
. | TRBJ1-5 | once | TRBV5-4 | TGTGCCAGCAGCTTGGATGGGGGGTCGAGCAATCAGCCCCAGCATTTT | CASSLDGGSSNQPQHF
TRBD1 | TRBJ1-1 | . | TRBV6-5 | TGTGCCAGCAACCGACAGGGGAGAACTGAAGCTTTCTTT | CASNRQGRTEAFF
TRBD2 | TRBJ2-7 | . | TRBV5-1 | TGCGCCAGCAGCTCCGGACTAGCGGGAGTCGAGCAGTACTTC | CASSSGLAGVEQYF
. | TRBJ1-5 | . | TRBV19 | TGTGCCAGTAGTATAGCAGGCGGAGGGGGTAATCAGCCCCAGCATTTT | CASSIAGGGGNQPQHF
. | TRBJ1-3 | once | TRBV4-2 | TGTGCCAGCAGCCAAGATGCAGCGGCTGGAAACACCATATATTTT | CASSQDAAAGNTIYF
. | TRBJ1-1 | . | TRBV12-3/TRBV12-4 | TGTGCCAGCACCCTAGGCATGAACACTGAAGCTTTCTTT | CASTLGMNTEAFF
. | TRBJ2-7 | . | TRBV19 | TGTGCCAGTAGTAGGGACCCGAGCTACGAGCAGTACTTC | CASSRDPSYEQYF
. | TRBJ1-1 | . | TRBV28 | TGTGCCAGCAGTTCCTCCGGGACCTCGGACACTGAAGCTTTCTTT | CASSSSGTSDTEAFF
TRBD2 | TRBJ2-3 | . | TRBV3-1/TRBV3-2 | TGTGCCAGCAGCCAGCCCGGGGGGAGCGGGGGGATGAATACGCAGTATTTT | CASSQPGGSGGMNTQYF
TRBD1 | TRBJ2-5 | . | TRBV3-1/TRBV3-2 | TGTGCCAGCACTTCACAGCCCAGGGACAGCAAAGAGACCCAGTACTTC | CASTSQPRDSKETQYF
TRBD2 | TRBJ2-1 | . | TRBV18 | TGTGCCAGCTCACCCGGGGTAGCGGGCAATGAGCAGTTCTTC | CASSPGVAGNEQFF
TRBD2 | TRBJ2-3 | once | TRBV2 | TGTGCCAGCGGGGAGACTAGCGCTAGCACAGATACGCAGTATTTT | CASGETSASTDTQYF
TRBD2 | TRBJ2-7 | once | TRBV11-2 | TGTGCCAGCAGCTTAGAAGGGGGACTAGCCTACGAGCAGTACTTC | CASSLEGGLAYEQYF
TRBD1 | TRBJ1-2 | . | TRBV6-1 | TGTGCCAGCAGTGAAGATGGGACAGGGGTCTGGTATGGCTACACCTTC | CASSEDGTGVWYGYTF
. | TRBJ1-5 | . | TRBV28 | TGTGCCAGCGGAGGGAGCCCGCGGCAGCCCCAGCATTTT | CASGGSPRQPQHF
. | TRBJ1-1 | . | TRBV12-3/TRBV12-4 | TGTGCCAGCACGGAGGGCGCGTACACTGAAGCTTTCTTT | CASTEGAYTEAFF
. | TRBJ1-5 | . | TRBV28 | TGTGCCAGCAGCTTCCCGACCGCCGGCAATCAGCCCCAGCATTTT | CASSFPTAGNQPQHF
. | TRBJ2-7 | few | TRBV7-9 | TGTGCCAGCAGAGACCAAGATTACGAGCAGTACTTC | CASRDQDYEQYF
. | TRBJ2-6 | . | TRBV11-2 | TGTGCCAGCAGCCCAGGCTCTGGGGCCAACGTCCTGACTTTC | CASSPGSGANVLTF
. | TRBJ1-6 | . | TRBV11-3 | TGTGCCAGCAGCTTAGGTGCGAATTCACCCCTCCACTTT | CASSLGANSPLHF
TRBD2 | TRBJ2-1 | . | TRBV6-4 | TGTGCCAGCAGTGACGGGCCATTGGTTAGCGGGAGAAGAAATGAGCAGTTCTTC | CASSDGPLVSGRRNEQFF